Following are 14 T cell receptor beta chains from one sample sequenced in a study of molecular identifiers for immune sequencing clone quantification. TCRdb re-called the PCR reads through MiXCR, storing one row per CDR3 protein. Among around 320,000 distinct CDR3 sequences listed, roughly 23% were seen once. What was sequenced was naive CD8+ T cells from blood, with Jurkat cell RNA spiked in. The subset is: FACS-sorted CD8+CD4-CCR7+CD45RA+ naive T cells. These receptors originate from a human donor in good health. Some libraries in this study had Jurkat cell RNA spiked in.

This sequence joins TRBV4-1 and TRBJ2-5; unclear D gene. The V end lost 0 bases, the J end lost 3 bases, and 8 bases lay between the germline ends. The CDR3 has 14 amino acids. Per the germline V gene, CDR1 is MGHRA and CDR2 is YSYEKL. The CDR3 region has the DNA TGCGCCAGCAGCCAAGATTTGGCAGAAGAGACCCAGTACTTC. As protein: CASSQDLAEETQYF.

This clonotype was counted ten times or more. This chain uses TRBV7-2 with TRBJ2-3; D unclear. Looked up from germline, CDR1 is SGHTA and CDR2 is FQGNSA. Trimming stripped 5 bases from V and 5 bases from J, with 11 bases between. The CDR3 totals 13 residues. CDR3 DNA sequence: TGTGCCAGCAGCCTGCCCCCGGGAGATACGCAGTATTTT. As protein: CASSLPPGDTQYF.

On this clonotype: It may be a read error: a sequence one base away is much more abundant. The J gene is TRBJ2-3, the V gene TRBV6-5; possibly TRBD2 for D (7 bases). Between the trimmed V and J ends, which lost 0 bases and 4 bases, there was a span of 11 bases. The germline V gene encodes CDR1 MNHEY and CDR2 SVGAGI. This CDR3 region has 15 residues. The chain's CDR3 is CASSYSRGGPDTQYF. The CDR3 nucleotides are TGTGCCAGCAGTTACTCGAGGGGGGGCCCAGATACGCAGTATTTT.

Turning to this clonotype: A much bigger clone sits one base away, suggesting this may be a read error. The chain joins TRBV28 to TRBJ2-5; D is unclear. V dropped 6 bases and J dropped 2 bases, with 16 bases sitting between them. CDR1 and CDR2 (germline): MDHEN, SYDVKM. The CDR3 loop spans 15 amino acids. The CDR3 DNA sequence: TGTGCCAGCAGCGGGCCGGGTCTACCTCAAGAGACCCAGTACTTC. Translated, it gives CASSGPGLPQETQYF.

Concerning this clonotype itself: This may be a read error: a much more frequent sequence differs by one nucleotide. The chain links TRBV7-9 to TRBJ2-2; no clear D. Germline V gene sequence: CDR1 SEHNR, CDR2 FQNEAQ (reference sequence). The CDR3 runs to 12 residues. The CDR3 region has the DNA TGTACCAGCAGCTTCGTCCCCGGGGAGCTGTTTTTT. The encoded protein is CTSSFVPGELFF. Based on the CDR3 plus reference TRBV7-9 and TRBJ2-2, the full variable domain is DTGVSQNPRHKITKRGQNVTFRCDPISEHNRLYWYRQTLGQGPEFLTYFQNEAQLEKSRLLSDRFSAERPKGSFSTLEIQRTEQGDSAMYLCTSSFVPGELFFGEGSRLTVL.

This clonotype was detected many times. V is TRBV19 and J is TRBJ1-5; no definite D call. The CDR3 covers 12 residues. Trimming shortened V by 9 bases and J by 7 bases, and 13 bases separated the two germline ends. From germline, CDR1 is LNHDA and CDR2 SQIVND (reference sequence). The CDR3, as DNA: TGTGCCAGCGGGATAGGTTCGCAGCCCCAGCATTTT. Translating it yields CASGIGSQPQHF.

The sample holds a few counts of this clonotype. The CDR3 loop reads CASNPTGTNNQPQHF. DNA of the CDR3: TGTGCCAGTAACCCGACAGGGACCAACAATCAGCCCCAGCATTTT. The rearrangement links TRBV19 to TRBJ1-5; 7 positions match TRBD1. The CDR3 extends over 15 amino acids. Germline CDR1 and CDR2: LNHDA and SQIVND (reference sequence). Trimming at V came to 7 bases and at J to 3 bases, leaving 9 bases not matched to a gene.

This clonotype has at least ten counts. The rearrangement links TRBV5-1 to TRBJ2-7; D might be TRBD1 (5 bases). This CDR3 region has 14 residues. Germline CDR1 reads SGHRS; CDR2 reads YFSETQ. Trimming left V 0 bases short and J 1 base short, with 8 bases between. Here the CDR3 reads CASSLDRQSYEQYF. The CDR3 nucleotides read TGCGCCAGCAGCTTGGATCGACAGTCCTACGAGCAGTACTTC.

This clonotype was seen at least ten times. This chain uses TRBV4-1 with TRBJ2-3; D tentatively fits TRBD1 or TRBD2 (5 bases each). Germline CDR1 MGHRA, CDR2 YSYEKL. The CDR3 has 15 amino acids. V was trimmed by 2 bases and J by 1 base, leaving 10 bases between them. The CDR3 loop is CASSQTQGGTDTQYF. The CDR3 nucleotides are TGCGCCAGCAGCCAAACCCAGGGAGGCACAGATACGCAGTATTTT.

This clonotype was seen a few times. In this CDR3 the conserved last residue, phenylalanine or tryptophan, is missing, so a read error is likely. The chain recombines TRBV20-1 with TRBJ2-3; D is perhaps TRBD1 or TRBD2 (5 bases each). There are 14 residues in the CDR3. Germline loops: CDR1 DFQATT, CDR2 SNEGSKA (reference sequence). V shed 3 bases and J shed 5 bases, with 15 bases lying between them. In DNA form, the CDR3 reads TGCAGTGCTAGTGGGGGTGTAGGTGGAGATACGCAGTATCTT. Its translation: CSASGGVGGDTQYL.

This clonotype was seen at least ten times. V usage is TRBV5-1 and J usage is TRBJ2-5; D is possibly TRBD1 or TRBD2 (6 bases each). The CDR3 length is 14 residues. Between the trimmed V and J ends, which lost 1 base and 5 bases, there was a span of 12 bases. The germline gives CDR1 SGHRS, CDR2 YFSETQ. The CDR3 protein is CASSLNGGWETQYF. The CDR3 nucleotides are TGCGCCAGCAGCTTGAACGGGGGCTGGGAGACCCAGTACTTC.

The chain joins TRBV19 to TRBJ1-1, with D maybe TRBD1 (5 bases). The germline V gene encodes CDR1 LNHDA and CDR2 SQIVND (reference sequence). This CDR3 is built from 11 residues. Deletions cut 7 bases from V and 6 bases from J, with 9 bases between. The CDR3 loop reads CASTEGSEAFF. Here the CDR3 DNA reads TGTGCCAGTACCGAGGGGTCTGAAGCTTTCTTT.

Points on this clonotype: A much larger clone lies one base from this, so it may be a read error. CDR3 sequence: CASSLERGNTDTQYF. CDR3 coding DNA: TGTGCCAGCAGCTTAGAGCGGGGCAACACAGATACGCAGTATTTT. V is TRBV7-6 and J is TRBJ2-3; 7 nucleotides align to TRBD2. V dropped 1 base and J dropped 2; count of bases not matched to a gene: 3. This CDR3 contains 15 residues. Germline V gene data show CDR1 as SGHVS and CDR2 as FNYEAQ. Full variable domain (outside the CDR3, taken from reference TRBV7-6 and TRBJ2-3): GAGVSQSPRYKVTKRGQDVALRCDPISGHVSLYWYRQALGQGPEFLTYFNYEAQQDKSGLPNDRFSAERPEGSISTLTIQRTEQRDSAMYRCASSLERGNTDTQYFGPGTRLTVL.

This clonotype has a count of ten or more. The J gene is TRBJ1-1, the V gene TRBV12-3 or TRBV12-4; tentative D call: TRBD1 (6 bases). The CDR3 loop spans 11 amino acids. V dropped 6 bases and J dropped 5 bases, with 7 bases sitting between them. The CDR3 protein is CASSQGTEAFF. CDR3 coding DNA: TGTGCCAGCAGCCAGGGGACTGAAGCTTTCTTT.